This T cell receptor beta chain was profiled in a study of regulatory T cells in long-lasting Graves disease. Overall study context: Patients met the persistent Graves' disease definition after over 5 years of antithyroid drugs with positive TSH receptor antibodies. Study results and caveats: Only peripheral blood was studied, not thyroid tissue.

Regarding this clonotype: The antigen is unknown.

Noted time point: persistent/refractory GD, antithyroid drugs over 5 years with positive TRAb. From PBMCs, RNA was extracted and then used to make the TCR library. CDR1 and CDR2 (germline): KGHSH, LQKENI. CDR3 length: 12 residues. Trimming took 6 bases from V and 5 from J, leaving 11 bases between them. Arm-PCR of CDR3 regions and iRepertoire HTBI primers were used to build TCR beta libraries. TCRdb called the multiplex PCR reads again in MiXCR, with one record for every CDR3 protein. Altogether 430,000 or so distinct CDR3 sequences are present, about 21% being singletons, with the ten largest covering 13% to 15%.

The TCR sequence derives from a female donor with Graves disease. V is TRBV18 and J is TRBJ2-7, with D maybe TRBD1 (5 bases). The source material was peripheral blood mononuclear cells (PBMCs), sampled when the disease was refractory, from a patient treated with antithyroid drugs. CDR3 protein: CASSFWGHEQYF. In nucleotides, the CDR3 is TGTGCCAGCTCCTTTTGGGGCCACGAGCAGTACTTC.